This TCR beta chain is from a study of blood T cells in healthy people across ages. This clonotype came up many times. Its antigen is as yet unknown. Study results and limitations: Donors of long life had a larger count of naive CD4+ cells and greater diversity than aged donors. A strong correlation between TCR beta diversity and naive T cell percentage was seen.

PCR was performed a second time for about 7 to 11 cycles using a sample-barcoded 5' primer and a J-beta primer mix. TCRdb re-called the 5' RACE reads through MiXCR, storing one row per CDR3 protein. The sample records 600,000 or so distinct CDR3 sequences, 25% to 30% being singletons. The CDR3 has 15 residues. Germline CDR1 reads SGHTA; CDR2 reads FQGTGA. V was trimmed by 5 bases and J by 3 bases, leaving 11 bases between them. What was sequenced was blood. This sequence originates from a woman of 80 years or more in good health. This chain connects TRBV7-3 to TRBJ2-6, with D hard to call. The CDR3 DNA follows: TGTGCCAGCAGCCGACAAGGTGGTGGGGCCAACGTCCTGACTTTC. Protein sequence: CASSRQGGGANVLTF.